The present T cell receptor beta chain was sequenced within a study of T cell changes during pregnancy in multiple sclerosis. Only in-frame clones appear in the TCRdb table, and some are missing; sequencing was by immunoSEQ multiplex PCR. The sample lists 40,000 to 50,000 clones, more than 85% occurring once. The V gene's germline CDR1 is MDHEN and CDR2 SYDVKM. The V end was cut by 4 bases, the J end by 1 base, with 11 bases between. The CDR3 length is 16 residues. The chain uses TRBV28 and TRBJ2-6; no firm D call. The TCR was taken from a female donor with multiple sclerosis, enrolled in a pregnancy study. The material sequenced was CD8+ T cells from peripheral blood mononuclear cells, taken in the third trimester of pregnancy. CDR3 sequence reads: CASSSDLESGANVLTF. Here the CDR3 DNA reads TGTGCCAGCAGTTCGGATTTGGAGTCTGGGGCCAACGTCCTGACTTTC.